This entry is about one T cell receptor beta chain. The V gene lost 5 bases and the J gene lost 0 bases, with 13 bases spanning the gap. Germline V lookup: CDR1 SNHLY, CDR2 FYNNEI. The CDR3 is 16 residues long. Primers for the PCR totalled 60 Vbeta and 13 Jbeta. Only in-frame clones appear in the TCRdb table, and some are missing; sequencing was by immunoSEQ multiplex PCR. The sample's table shows about 200,000 clones. These data are taken from a study of cytomegalovirus exposure and HLA in healthy donors. The chain carries TRBV2 and TRBJ2-2, with D perhaps matching TRBD1 (6 bases). Sequenced material: PBMCs. The source of this sequence is a girl aged 2 to 9 in good health and CMV-seropositive. The CDR3 region has the DNA TGTGCCAGCAGTTATGAGGACAGCGCGAACACCGGGGAGCTGTTTTTT. This gives the protein CASSYEDSANTGELFF.